The TCR beta chain under discussion was sequenced for a study of blood T cells in healthy people across ages. Whole-study findings and limits: Naive T cell percentage by flow cytometry tracked strongly with beta diversity.

It was with a sample-barcoded 5' primer and a J-beta primer mix that a second PCR of about 6 to 12 cycles was run. TCRdb reprocessed the 5' RACE reads with MiXCR, giving one entry per CDR3 protein. This table has 1.5 million to 2 million distinct CDR3 sequences, about 50% appearing once. As to this clonotype: The antigen remains undetermined.

The CDR3 covers 13 residues. V lost 5 bases, J lost 7 bases, and 6 bases stayed unmatched. CDR1 and CDR2 from the germline V gene are MNHEY and SVGAGI. A minimum of 6 million PBMCs was isolated per sample. This TCR came from a woman in her thirties or forties in good health. The sample consisted of blood. This rearrangement joins TRBV6-5 to TRBJ2-5; 8 bases are shared with TRBD2. The CDR3: CASSTELAGTQYF. The CDR3 DNA reads as TGTGCCAGCAGTACGGAGCTAGCGGGGACCCAGTACTTC.